A selection of T cell receptor beta chains follows, all from one sample in a study of glioma-infiltrating T cells after dendritic cell vaccination. Profiled with immunoSEQ multiplex PCR; TCRdb holds only in-frame clones, not every one. The data hold fewer than 85,000 clones, with 81% observed a single time. Specimen: blood, collected before dendritic cell vaccination. The origin of the receptors is a human donor with glioblastoma. Both conserved end residues are part of each CDR3. A D gene is named only where the DNA matches it firmly. Part of the rows lack a size; the others show once, few, many or a class for expanded clones.

TRBV15	TRBD1	.	TRBJ1-1	TGTGCCACCAGCCCAAGATTGACAGGGGGGAACACTGAAGCTTTCTTT	CATSPRLTGGNTEAFF
TRBV7-2	TRBD1	.	TRBJ1-5	TGTGCCAGCAGCTTAGGGGACAGGGGCTGGCAGCCCCAGCATTTT	CASSLGDRGWQPQHF
TRBV27	.	.	TRBJ1-2	TGTGCCAGCAGTTACGGACAGTCGTATGGCTACACCTTC	CASSYGQSYGYTF
TRBV5-1	TRBD2	.	TRBJ2-1	TGCGCCAGCAGCAGGGGACTGGCGGGGGGGTACAATGAGCAGTTCTTC	CASSRGLAGGYNEQFF
TRBV9	.	.	TRBJ2-7	TGTGCCAGCAGCTCCCCGGACTACCCTTGGGAGCAGTACTTC	CASSSPDYPWEQYF
TRBV7-7	TRBD1	.	TRBJ2-1	TGTGCTAGCAGTTTGGGACAGGGGGCTAATGAGCAGTTCTTC	CASSLGQGANEQFF
TRBV5-1	.	.	TRBJ2-7	TGCGCCAGCAGCTTGGATGGACCGTCGACAGCCTACGAGCAGTACTTC	CASSLDGPSTAYEQYF
TRBV7-8	TRBD2	once	TRBJ2-7	TGTGCCAGCAGCCCTGGGAGGGGATCCGAGCAGTACTTC	CASSPGRGSEQYF
TRBV11-2	TRBD2	.	TRBJ2-7	TGTGCCAGCAGCTTTGGACTAGCGGAAACCTACGAGCAGTACTTC	CASSFGLAETYEQYF
TRBV6-5	.	.	TRBJ1-2	TGTGCCAGCTCCGGGGGTGCCTATGGCTACACCTTC	CASSGGAYGYTF
TRBV19	.	.	TRBJ1-3	TGTGCCAGTAGTATTGGGGACAACTCTGGAAACACCATATATTTT	CASSIGDNSGNTIYF
TRBV9	TRBD1	.	TRBJ2-3	TGTGCCAGCAGCGTTCTACAGGGGACAGATACGCAGTATTTT	CASSVLQGTDTQYF
TRBV5-1	.	.	TRBJ2-3	TGCGCCAGCAGCTTGGCCGAAAAGGAGGGATCGATGGCAGATACGCAGTATTTT	CASSLAEKEGSMADTQYF
TRBV19	TRBD1	.	TRBJ1-2	TGTGCCAGTAGTACCCGACAGGGGGTAGAAGACTACACCTTC	CASSTRQGVEDYTF
TRBV6-6	TRBD2	.	TRBJ2-7	TGTGCCAGCAGCCTAGCGGGGGCGTCCTACGAGCAGTACTTC	CASSLAGASYEQYF
TRBV6-5	.	.	TRBJ1-1	TGTGCCAGCAGTTACTCCCCCGGACTATCCGAAGCTTTCTTT	CASSYSPGLSEAFF
TRBV4-1	TRBD1	.	TRBJ1-1	TGCGCCAGCAGCCAAGAGTTCGGGGGACAGGGACTAAAAGCTTTCTTT	CASSQEFGGQGLKAFF
TRBV5-1	TRBD1	.	TRBJ1-3	TGCGCCAGCAGCTCGACAGGGGCTGGAAACACCATATATTTT	CASSSTGAGNTIYF
TRBV19	.	.	TRBJ1-2	TGTGCCAGTGAACCATCCGGGGATGGCTACACCTTC	CASEPSGDGYTF
TRBV7-6	TRBD1	.	TRBJ2-6	TGTGCCAGCAGCTTAAGGAGTGGTGGGACAGAAGACTCTGGGGCCAACGTCCTGACTTTC	CASSLRSGGTEDSGANVLTF
TRBV5-1	TRBD2	.	TRBJ2-1	TGCGCCAGCAGCTTGGACGCGCGGGGGGCTTACAATGAGCAGTTCTTC	CASSLDARGAYNEQFF
TRBV2	.	.	TRBJ1-1	TGTGCCAGCAGGGCGAGGGAGGTGAACACTGAAGCTTTCTTT	CASRAREVNTEAFF
TRBV2	.	.	TRBJ2-1	TGTGCCAGCAGCCGAGAATCTAAGGCGGGCACCTACAATGAGCAGTTCTTC	CASSRESKAGTYNEQFF
TRBV7-9	.	.	TRBJ1-1	TGTGCCAGCAGCTTAGAGGGGGTTACTGAAGCTTTCTTT	CASSLEGVTEAFF
TRBV5-6	TRBD1	.	TRBJ1-1	TGTGCCAGCAGCCCAGGGACAGGGGGAAAGAACACTGAAGCTTTCTTT	CASSPGTGGKNTEAFF
TRBV4-1	TRBD1	.	TRBJ1-6	TGCGCCAGCAGCCAAGTCGGGACAGGTTATTCACCCCTCCACTTT	CASSQVGTGYSPLHF
TRBV18	TRBD1	.	TRBJ1-2	TGTGCCAGCTCACCATCAGCGGACAGGGTGGGCTACACCTTC	CASSPSADRVGYTF
TRBV4-1	.	.	TRBJ1-2	TGCGCCAGCAGCCAAGATAGGACAGCCTCAAACTATGGCTACACCTTC	CASSQDRTASNYGYTF
TRBV18	.	.	TRBJ1-2	TGTGCCAGCTCAATGGGACTGCTGCTTGACGGCTACACCTTC	CASSMGLLLDGYTF
TRBV30	.	.	TRBJ2-2	TGTGCCTGGAAACATGCCGGGGAGCTGTTTTTT	CAWKHAGELFF
TRBV10-3	.	.	TRBJ1-1	TGTGCCATCAGTGAGTCAGCAGGTGCAGGGGAGAACACTGAAGCTTTCTTT	CAISESAGAGENTEAFF
TRBV27	.	.	TRBJ2-7	TGTGCCAGCAGTTCATGGGGCTCCTACGAGCAGTACTTC	CASSSWGSYEQYF
TRBV7-8	TRBD2	.	TRBJ2-5	TGTGCCAGCAGCTCCCTAGCGGGGGGAGAGCAAGAGACCCAGTACTTC	CASSSLAGGEQETQYF
TRBV5-6	TRBD2	.	TRBJ2-1	TGTGCCAGCAGCTTGGCAACCGTAGCGGGGGGGTACAATGAGCAGTTCTTC	CASSLATVAGGYNEQFF
TRBV28	.	.	TRBJ2-7	TGTGCCGCAGAAGCGGGTGAGGGCTACGAGCAGTACTTC	CAAEAGEGYEQYF
TRBV19	.	.	TRBJ2-7	TGTGCCACCCGAGCATACCAGGGGTCTAAATACGAGCAGTACTTC	CATRAYQGSKYEQYF
TRBV7-3	TRBD2	.	TRBJ2-3	TGTGCCAGCAGCTCATTAGCGGGGGGAACAGATACGCAGTATTTT	CASSSLAGGTDTQYF
TRBV7-3	.	.	TRBJ1-6	TGTGCCAGCAGCCTGGACAGCCGCTTTTCACCCCTCCACTTT	CASSLDSRFSPLHF
TRBV2	.	.	TRBJ1-5	TGTGCCAGCAGGGAGGGCCCCAACAGCAATCAGCCCCAGCATTTT	CASREGPNSNQPQHF
TRBV7-3	.	.	TRBJ2-1	TGTGCCAGCAGCCCGAGGGGGTTGGAGCAGTTCTTC	CASSPRGLEQFF
TRBV5-4	.	.	TRBJ2-2	TGTGCCAGCAGCTCCCTTACTAGGGCCGCCGGGGAGCTGTTTTTT	CASSSLTRAAGELFF
TRBV5-6	.	.	TRBJ2-7	TGTGCCAGCAGGCGAACGAGAGAGCAGTACTTC	CASRRTREQYF
TRBV2	TRBD1	.	TRBJ2-7	TGTGCCAGCAGAAGAGACAGGGAATACGAGCAGTACTTC	CASRRDREYEQYF
TRBV9	TRBD2	.	TRBJ2-1	TGTGCCAGCAGCGCCTCTAGCGGGGGAAATATTTTTAGCTCCTACAATGAGCAGTTCTTC	CASSASSGGNIFSSYNEQFF
TRBV7-6	TRBD1	.	TRBJ1-4	TGTGCCAGCAGCTCGCTACAGGGGGCAGGGGCTGAAAAACTGTTTTTT	CASSSLQGAGAEKLFF
TRBV30	TRBD2	.	TRBJ2-5	TGTGCCTGGATTGGCGGGGGGCAAGAGACCCAGTACTTC	CAWIGGGQETQYF
TRBV25-1	TRBD2	once	TRBJ2-3	TGTGCCAGCGGGGACTTTGGACTGGCGGGGGGGCCGGCCGCGCAGTATTTT	CASGDFGLAGGPAAQYF
TRBV2	.	few	TRBJ2-7	TGTGCCAGCAGTCCTACCTACGAGCAGTACTTC	CASSPTYEQYF
TRBV11-3	.	once	TRBJ2-7	TGTGCCAGCAGCTTAAAAGGGGGCTCCTACGAGCAGTACTTC	CASSLKGGSYEQYF
TRBV10-3	.	.	TRBJ1-1	TGTGCCATCAGTGAGTCGAGGGGGTCAACCACTGAAGCTTTCTTT	CAISESRGSTTEAFF